The next 31 T cell receptor beta chains were all read from a single sample in a study of shared clonotypes between healthy human individuals. Sequenced by immunoSEQ multiplex PCR; TCRdb stores in-frame clones only, minus some. This table holds some 2,000,000 clones, approximately 95% found once. The sample comprised naive CD4+ T cells sorted from blood. Indicated subset: CD45RA+ positively selected. These TCRs come from a man aged 18-30 years in good health.

This chain uses TRBV7-2 with TRBJ2-3; 13 nucleotides match TRBD2. Germline-derived CDR1 and CDR2 are SGHTA and FQGNSA. The CDR3 covers 13 residues. The V and J ends lost 8 bases and 7 bases, in that order; junction bases with no gene match: 3. The CDR3 bases are TGTGCCAGCGGACTAGCGGGAGAGTATACGCAGTATTTT. Protein sequence: CASGLAGEYTQYF.

The V gene is TRBV18, the J gene TRBJ1-4; TRBD1 might be the D (6 bases). Looked up from germline, CDR1 is KGHSH and CDR2 is LQKENI. The ends were cut back, 6 bases at V and 3 bases at J, with 14 bases in the middle. This CDR3 is 15 amino acids long. Here the CDR3 reads CASSPNRASNEKLFF. The CDR3 DNA follows: TGTGCCAGCTCCCCCAACAGGGCATCTAATGAAAAACTGTTTTTT.

As regards this clone: In the same sample, other DNA sequences code for this CDR3. V gene TRBV6-5 combines with J gene TRBJ2-1, with 7 positions matching TRBD2. V was pared by 2 bases and J by 5 bases, with 0 bases of the junction left unmatched. Germline V lookup: CDR1 MNHEY, CDR2 SVGAGI. This CDR3 has 13 amino acids. The CDR3 region is CASSYGGDNEQFF. Here the CDR3 DNA reads TGTGCCAGCAGTTACGGGGGGGACAATGAGCAGTTCTTC.

This clone was seen only once. This chain links TRBV28 with TRBJ1-4; D call uncertain. The V gene lost 7 bases and the J gene lost 0 bases, with 12 bases spanning the gap. The CDR3 is made up of 15 amino acids. Per the germline V gene, CDR1 is MDHEN and CDR2 is SYDVKM. The CDR3 sequence is CASIPSLSTNEKLFF. In nucleotides, the CDR3 is TGTGCCAGCATCCCCTCCCTTTCAACTAATGAAAAACTGTTTTTT.

About this clone: This sample includes further DNA sequences coding for the same CDR3. This chain connects TRBV7-2 to TRBJ1-5; 9 bases match TRBD1. Unmatched junction bases numbered 1, after V lost 3 bases and J lost 4 bases. CDR3 length: 14 amino acids. CDR1 is SGHTA and CDR2 is FQGNSA in the germline V gene. The chain's CDR3 is CASSLTGGNQPQHF. CDR3 DNA sequence: TGTGCCAGCAGCTTGACAGGGGGAAATCAGCCCCAGCATTTT.

V usage is TRBV27 and J usage is TRBJ1-1; the match to TRBD1 covers 7 bases. Germline assignment: CDR1 MNHEY and CDR2 SMNVEV (reference sequence). V was pared by 3 bases and J by 6 bases, with 7 bases of the junction left unmatched. The CDR3 is 14 amino acids. The chain's CDR3 is CASSFRGLGPEAFF. The CDR3 DNA reads TGTGCCAGCAGTTTTAGGGGGCTAGGTCCTGAAGCTTTCTTT.

The chain uses TRBV7-6 and TRBJ1-4, with D maybe TRBD1 (6 bases). Germline CDR1 is SGHVS and CDR2 is FNYEAQ. The CDR3 is 13 residues long. V lost 5 bases and J lost 10, with 14 bases in between. In DNA form, the CDR3 reads TGTGCCAGCAGCCACGGGGAGGGGGGAAAACTGTTTTTT. Translating gives CASSHGEGGKLFF.

The chain uses TRBV27 and TRBJ1-6; 7 positions match TRBD1. The CDR3 loop spans 17 amino acids. The J segment lost 0 bases and the V segment lost 6 bases, leaving 8 bases of the junction unmatched. Germline V lookup: CDR1 MNHEY, CDR2 SMNVEV (reference sequence). The CDR3 protein is CASSRDRVDSYNSPLHF. The CDR3 DNA sequence: TGTGCCAGCAGCAGGGACAGAGTGGACTCCTATAATTCACCCCTCCACTTT.

The rearrangement uses TRBV4-3 and TRBJ2-3, with 10 bases matching TRBD2. Germline V gene lookup returns CDR1 LGHNA and CDR2 YSLEER. CDR3 size: 18 residues. V lost 4 bases to trimming and J lost 2 bases; unmatched junction nucleotides: 12. The DNA for the CDR3 is TGCGCCAGCAGCCCCGGACTAGCGGCCTCCTTTCCCACAGATACGCAGTATTTT. It codes for CASSPGLAASFPTDTQYF.

The chain joins TRBV19 to TRBJ2-7, with 7 positions matching TRBD1. The CDR3 loop spans 15 amino acids. V dropped 5 bases and J dropped 2; count of bases not matched to a gene: 9. Germline CDR1 is LNHDA and CDR2 is SQIVND (reference sequence). CDR3 amino acids: CASSSHRQGTYEQYF. In DNA form, the CDR3 reads TGTGCCAGTAGTTCTCACCGACAGGGTACCTACGAGCAGTACTTC.

The chain links TRBV28 to TRBJ2-6; tentative D call: TRBD2 (5 bases). The germline V gene encodes CDR1 MDHEN and CDR2 SYDVKM. The CDR3 spans 15 residues. V lost 0 bases and J 4 bases, leaving 7 bases between the germline ends. CDR3 DNA sequence: TGTGCCAGCAGTTTATGGGACTCAGGGGCCAACGTCCTGACTTTC. This encodes CASSLWDSGANVLTF.

The CDR3: CASNPGGTTSYEQYF. The CDR3 nucleotides are TGCGCCAGCAATCCGGGGGGCACAACCTCCTACGAGCAGTACTTC. The chain has TRBV5-1 and TRBJ2-7; tentatively, D is TRBD2 (7 bases). The CDR3 extends over 15 amino acids. The germline CDR1 and CDR2 sequences are SGHRS and YFSETQ. Trimming shortened V by 6 bases and J by 0 bases, and 16 bases separated the two germline ends.

The chain carries TRBV6-6 and TRBJ2-1; 9 bases align to TRBD2. The V and J ends lost 8 bases and 9 bases, in that order; junction bases with no gene match: 14. CDR3 length: 15 residues. Germline CDR1 and CDR2: MNHNY and SVGAGI (reference sequence). CDR3 sequence: CASLYASGTWGEQFF. Written as DNA, the CDR3 is TGTGCCAGCCTGTATGCTAGCGGGACTTGGGGTGAGCAGTTCTTC.

This clone has a single count. Additional DNA sequences in this sample encode the identical CDR3. The rearrangement uses TRBV6-5 and TRBJ1-2, with D perhaps TRBD1 (6 bases). The length of the CDR3 is 14 residues. Trimming cost V 5 bases and J 5 bases, with 15 bases left between them. Germline V gene lookup returns CDR1 MNHEY and CDR2 SVGAGI. The CDR3: CASSQGQTGYGYTF. The CDR3 DNA follows: TGTGCCAGCAGTCAAGGACAGACGGGGTATGGCTACACCTTC.

This sequence joins TRBV6-6 and TRBJ1-4; D might be TRBD1 (6 bases). V was trimmed by 4 bases and J by 4 bases, leaving 16 bases between them. In germline, CDR1 is MNHNY, CDR2 SVGAGI (reference sequence). The CDR3 has 16 amino acids. CDR3 in DNA: TGTGCCAGCAGTTCCCTCGGTGGCAGGGGTAATGAAAAACTGTTTTTT. Its protein product is CASSSLGGRGNEKLFF.

Concerning this clone: Within the sample, other DNA sequences also encode this same CDR3. The CDR3 loop reads CASSTPGTEAFF. DNA for the CDR3: TGTGCCAGCAGTACTCCGGGGACTGAAGCTTTCTTT. The rearrangement links TRBV6-5 to TRBJ1-1; D call uncertain. The V end lost 5 bases, the J end lost 5 bases, and 9 bases lay between the germline ends. There are 12 residues in the CDR3. CDR1 and CDR2 (germline): MNHEY, SVGAGI.

V is TRBV7-9 and J is TRBJ2-3; D tentatively reads TRBD1 or TRBD2 (5 bases each). Trimming cost V 5 bases and J 2 bases, with 17 bases left between them. Germline V CDR1 and CDR2: SEHNR, FQNEAQ (reference sequence). The CDR3 runs to 16 residues. The DNA of the CDR3 is TGTGCCAGCAGCGTCTGGGGGAGTGGGTACACAGATACGCAGTATTTT. This sequence encodes CASSVWGSGYTDTQYF. Variable domain in full (rest from reference TRBV7-9 and TRBJ2-3): DTGVSQNPRHKITKRGQNVTFRCDPISEHNRLYWYRQTLGQGPEFLTYFQNEAQLEKSRLLSDRFSAERPKGSFSTLEIQRTEQGDSAMYLCASSVWGSGYTDTQYFGPGTRLTVL.

Turning to this clone: This sample includes further DNA sequences coding for the same CDR3. This sequence joins TRBV10-3 and TRBJ2-1, with D hard to call. The V end lost 2 bases, the J end lost 4 bases, and 9 bases lay between the germline ends. Germline CDR1 and CDR2: ENHRY and SYGVKD. The CDR3 length is 14 residues. The CDR3 reads CAISEATGYNEQFF. CDR3 bases: TGTGCCATCAGTGAGGCAACCGGTTACAATGAGCAGTTCTTC.

The rearrangement joins TRBV5-4 to TRBJ2-1; no reliable D call. Germline CDR1 and CDR2: SGHNT and YYREEE (reference sequence). V lost 3 bases and J lost 3, with 1 base in between. The length of the CDR3 is 11 residues. CDR3 DNA: TGTGCCAGCAGCTACTACAATGAGCAGTTCTTC. It is translated as CASSYYNEQFF.

This clone has just a few counts. V gene TRBV28 combines with J gene TRBJ2-3; 8 bases are shared with TRBD1. The length of the CDR3 is 16 residues. The ends lost 6 bases at V and 3 bases at J; junction bases unmatched: 11. Germline CDR1 reads MDHEN; CDR2 reads SYDVKM. In DNA, the CDR3 is TGTGCCAGCAGCCCCCTCCAGGGGGCGGGTACAGATACGCAGTATTTT. Residues: CASSPLQGAGTDTQYF.

Points on this clone: Within the sample, other DNA sequences also encode this same CDR3. The chain combines TRBV29-1 with TRBJ2-3; TRBD1 agrees at 9 bases. Germline values: CDR1 SQVTM, CDR2 ANQGSEA. The CDR3 loop spans 13 amino acids. After removal of 6 bases from V and 0 bases from J, the junction contained 1 base not matched to a gene. CDR3 loop: CSVGTGSTDTQYF. CDR3 bases: TGCAGCGTCGGGACAGGGAGCACAGATACGCAGTATTTT.

The gene calls are TRBV29-1 and TRBJ2-5; D may be TRBD1 or TRBD2 (5 bases each). CDR3 length: 13 residues. CDR1 and CDR2 (germline): SQVTM, ANQGSEA. The germline V and J ends were trimmed by 0 bases and 7 bases, with 12 bases remaining between them. CDR3 DNA sequence: TGCAGCGTTGAAGAATCGGCAGGGAGGACCCAGTACTTC. Translation: CSVEESAGRTQYF.

This chain connects TRBV15 to TRBJ1-4; 9 nucleotides match TRBD1. J lost 8 bases, V lost 3 bases, and 7 bases had no gene match. CDR1 LNHNV and CDR2 YYDKDF come from the germline V gene (reference sequence). This CDR3 contains 15 residues. The CDR3 nucleotides are TGTGCCACCAGCAGTACCGGGACAGGGTTGGAAAAACTGTTTTTT. It yields the protein CATSSTGTGLEKLFF.

J is TRBJ2-7 and V is TRBV25-1; the D gene could be TRBD1 or TRBD2 (5 bases each). V dropped 6 bases and J dropped 3 bases, with 15 bases sitting between them. The CDR3 has 14 residues. The V gene's germline CDR1 is MGHDK and CDR2 SYGVNS. In DNA, the CDR3 is TGTGCCAGCAGATCCGGGGACGGCCTCTACGAGCAGTACTTC. Its protein product is CASRSGDGLYEQYF.

This rearrangement joins TRBV2 to TRBJ1-4, with a possible D match to TRBD1 (5 bases). The CDR3 sequence is 11 residues long. Between the trimmed V and J ends, which lost 3 bases and 13 bases, there was a span of 9 bases. The germline V gene has CDR1 SNHLY and CDR2 FYNNEI. Here the CDR3 DNA reads TGTGCCAGCAGTGAGGAGGGACCACTGTTTTTT. Encoded protein: CASSEEGPLFF. The full variable domain, rest sourced from reference TRBV2 and TRBJ1-4, is EPEVTQTPSHQVTQMGQEVILRCVPISNHLYFYWYRQILGQKVEFLVSFYNNEISEKSEIFDDQFSVERPDGSNFTLKIRSTKLEDSAMYFCASSEEGPLFFGSGTQLSVL.

V usage is TRBV28 and J usage is TRBJ2-7, with 7 bases fitting TRBD1. Germline V CDR1 and CDR2: MDHEN, SYDVKM. The V segment lost 2 bases and the J segment 2 bases; nucleotides outside the gene matches: 9. This CDR3 is built from 16 residues. CDR3 DNA: TGTGCCAGCAGTTTACCTACAGGGGCCGGGGCCTACGAGCAGTACTTC. This translates into CASSLPTGAGAYEQYF.

This clone was recorded only once. CDR3 loop: CASSQDRTAASYGYTF. CDR3 nucleotide sequence: TGCGCCAGCAGCCAAGATCGGACAGCAGCCTCCTATGGCTACACCTTC. The rearrangement links TRBV4-1 to TRBJ1-2; D perhaps matches TRBD1 (6 bases). The V end was cut by 0 bases, the J end by 4 bases, with 15 bases between. CDR3 length: 16 residues. CDR1 and CDR2 from the germline V gene are MGHRA and YSYEKL.

This clone appeared once. The chain has TRBV30 and TRBJ2-6; a weak D match, TRBD2 (7 bases). The CDR3 runs to 16 residues. V was shortened by 3 bases and J by 0 bases, with 12 bases between the two germline ends. The germline gives CDR1 GTSNPN, CDR2 SVGIG (reference sequence). The CDR3 coding sequence is TGTGCCTGGAGCGGCGGGGGCTACTCTGGGGCCAACGTCCTGACTTTC. It yields the protein CAWSGGGYSGANVLTF.

This chain joins TRBV10-3 and TRBJ1-4; TRBD1 aligns across 8 bases. The CDR3 is made up of 14 amino acids. Per germline, CDR1 ENHRY and CDR2 SYGVKD. V shed 5 bases, J shed 7 bases, and the junction held 6 bases outside the gene matches. The CDR3 spells CAISPDRGTEKLFF. In nucleotides, the CDR3 is TGTGCCATCAGTCCAGACAGGGGCACTGAAAAACTGTTTTTT.

This rearrangement joins TRBV7-9 to TRBJ1-4; no definite D call. The CDR3 extends over 18 amino acids. Trimming stripped 5 bases from V and 6 bases from J, with 25 bases between. The V gene's germline CDR1 is SEHNR and CDR2 FQNEAQ (reference sequence). The CDR3 coding sequence is TGTGCCAGCAGCATAGGGCACCTGACGGGTGAAGATCATGAAAAACTGTTTTTT. Its translation: CASSIGHLTGEDHEKLFF.

About this clone itself: The same CDR3 also results from other DNA sequences found in this sample. The chain couples TRBV2 to TRBJ2-3, with unresolved D. V lost 4 bases, J lost 2 bases, and 7 bases lay in between. The CDR3 spans 13 residues. The germline CDR1 and CDR2 sequences are SNHLY and FYNNEI. This CDR3 is CASSVRPTDTQYF. Written as DNA, the CDR3 is TGTGCCAGCAGTGTACGTCCCACAGATACGCAGTATTTT. Based on the CDR3 plus reference TRBV2 and TRBJ2-3, the full variable domain is EPEVTQTPSHQVTQMGQEVILRCVPISNHLYFYWYRQILGQKVEFLVSFYNNEISEKSEIFDDQFSVERPDGSNFTLKIRSTKLEDSAMYFCASSVRPTDTQYFGPGTRLTVL.